This section outlines one T cell receptor beta chain sequence together with its context. Its antigen remains unidentified. This record comes from a study of cytomegalovirus exposure and HLA in healthy donors. The study's findings and limits: Most TCR beta V segments were productive about 87% or about 30% of the time in an earlier analysis. The listing of approximately 160 TCR beta chains classed them as cytomegalovirus-associated. Presence/absence analyses rested on an assumption that sequencing depth was roughly uniform across donors.

Primers: 60 Vbeta forward and 13 Jbeta reverse. Profiling relied on immunoSEQ multiplex PCR, and the TCRdb table lists in-frame clones only, not all of them. The repertoire holds more than 85,000 clones, with 76% as singletons. The donors comprised healthy bone marrow donors. V shed 6 bases and J shed 2 bases, with 14 bases lying between them. The CDR3 covers 16 residues. CDR1 and CDR2 from the germline V gene are MDHEN and SYDVKM. The chain uses TRBV28 and TRBJ2-6, with D possibly being TRBD1 (6 bases). Sequenced sample: PBMCs. This clonotype was obtained from a man aged 35 to 55 in good health and CMV-seropositive. The CDR3 region is CASSWGYRAGANVLTF. The DNA for the CDR3 is TGTGCCAGCAGCTGGGGATACAGGGCTGGGGCCAACGTCCTGACTTTC.